These T cell receptor beta chains were read from a single sample in a study of T cells in localized non-small cell lung cancer. Generated by immunoSEQ multiplex PCR, the TCRdb table keeps only in-frame clones and is missing some. The sample includes fewer than 25,000 clones, approximately 86% of them seen just once. This material consisted of peripheral blood, taken before any cancer treatment. These receptors were obtained from a male donor aged 60 or over with stage II squamous cell lung carcinoma. Each CDR3 is given with its conserved first and last residue. The D gene is left open where the match is weak. Clone size is shown for a subset of rows, as once, few, many or a class of expanded clone.

cdr3_aa cdr3_nt d_call j_call clone_size v_call
CASSRLVFDTQYF TGTGCCAGCAGTAGACTAGTTTTTGATACGCAGTATTTT - TRBJ2-3 - TRBV6-1
CASSPRADPGDTQYF TGTGCCAGCAGTCCCCGCGCGGATCCAGGGGATACGCAGTATTTT - TRBJ2-3 - TRBV28
CASSDQETQYF TGTGCCAGCAGTGACCAAGAGACCCAGTACTTC - TRBJ2-5 - TRBV28
CASSLNPTTSGTSYEQYF TGTGCCAGCAGCTTAAACCCGACGACTAGCGGGACTTCTTACGAGCAGTACTTC TRBD2 TRBJ2-7 - TRBV7-6
CASSLGRDSTYNEQFF TGTGCCAGCAGCTTAGGCCGGGACAGCACCTACAATGAGCAGTTCTTC TRBD1 TRBJ2-1 - TRBV11-3
CASSATGTGINEAFF TGTGCCAGCAGTGCCACCGGGACAGGGATTAATGAAGCTTTCTTT TRBD1 TRBJ1-1 - TRBV2
CASSKQQGPYEQYF TGTGCCAGCAGCAAACAACAGGGCCCCTACGAGCAGTACTTC - TRBJ2-7 - TRBV28
CASSSGVQNTIYF TGTGCCAGCAGTTCCGGGGTTCAAAACACCATATATTTT - TRBJ1-3 - TRBV28
CASSGGGWGTDTQYF TGTGCCAGCTCCGGGGGGGGCTGGGGCACAGATACGCAGTATTTT TRBD2 TRBJ2-3 - TRBV2
CSVGGGMNTEAFF TGCAGCGTTGGGGGAGGTATGAACACTGAAGCTTTCTTT - TRBJ1-1 - TRBV29-1
CASSPKETQYF TGTGCCAGCTCACCGAAGGAGACCCAGTACTTC - TRBJ2-5 - TRBV18
CASSQEGREWATNEKLFF TGTGCCAGCAGCCAAGAGGGAAGGGAGTGGGCAACTAATGAAAAACTGTTTTTT - TRBJ1-4 few TRBV14
CASSETPKLAGEETQYF TGTGCCAGCAGTGAAACCCCCAAACTAGCGGGAGAAGAGACCCAGTACTTC TRBD2 TRBJ2-5 few TRBV25-1
CASSELRGGELFF TGTGCCAGCAGTGAACTAAGGGGGGGAGAGCTGTTTTTT - TRBJ2-2 - TRBV28
CASSGRLVGGWNTEAFF TGTGCCAGCAGTGGGAGGTTGGTAGGGGGCTGGAACACTGAAGCTTTCTTT TRBD1 TRBJ1-1 - TRBV6-1
CASSADLNTGELFF TGTGCCAGCAGCGCTGATCTGAACACCGGGGAGCTGTTTTTT - TRBJ2-2 - TRBV5-4
CASSLDRVGQPQHF TGTGCCAGCAGCCTCGACAGGGTTGGTCAGCCCCAGCATTTT TRBD1 TRBJ1-5 - TRBV16
CASSQDRQGLDTQYF TGCGCCAGCAGCCAAGATCGCCAGGGGCTAGATACGCAGTATTTT - TRBJ2-3 - TRBV4-3
CASTGGSTHAFF TGTGCCAGCACGGGGGGGAGCACGCACGCTTTCTTT - TRBJ1-1 - TRBV6-1
CASSLGREGTGELFF TGTGCCAGCAGCTTGGGAAGGGAGGGCACCGGGGAGCTGTTTTTT TRBD2 TRBJ2-2 - TRBV7-2
CASSPGGWPQHF TGTGCCAGCAGCCCCGGGGGGTGGCCCCAGCATTTT - TRBJ1-5 - TRBV5-8
CASSTTGRISYGYTF TGTGCCAGCAGTACGACAGGACGTATTAGCTATGGCTACACCTTC - TRBJ1-2 - TRBV2
CASSSQGAGVNNEQFF TGTGCCAGCAGCTCCCAGGGGGCGGGAGTTAACAATGAGCAGTTCTTC - TRBJ2-1 - TRBV7-2
CAISDKLNYEQYF TGTGCCATCAGTGATAAACTGAACTACGAGCAGTACTTC - TRBJ2-7 - TRBV10-3
CASSDPPREKLFF TGTGCCAGCAGTGACCCGCCTAGAGAAAAACTGTTTTTT - TRBJ1-4 few TRBV2
CASRGEGYNSPLHF TGTGCCAGCAGGGGTGAGGGATATAATTCACCCCTCCACTTT - TRBJ1-6 - TRBV28
CASSLGRNTEAFF TGTGCCAGCAGCTTAGGTCGGAACACTGAAGCTTTCTTT - TRBJ1-1 - TRBV7-9
CASSLRTRVGKRSYEQYF TGTGCCAGCAGCTTAAGAACTAGAGTCGGTAAAAGGTCCTACGAGCAGTACTTC - TRBJ2-7 - TRBV11-3
CASRVRQGNTEAFF TGTGCCAGCAGGGTTAGACAGGGGAACACTGAAGCTTTCTTT TRBD1 TRBJ1-1 - TRBV6-1
CASSSSPAGTSGNYEQYF TGTGCCAGCAGCTCGTCCCCGGCCGGGACTAGCGGAAACTACGAGCAGTACTTC TRBD2 TRBJ2-7 - TRBV11-3
CASSTASSGGTYEQYF TGTGCCAGCTCCACTGCCTCTAGCGGGGGCACCTACGAGCAGTACTTC TRBD2 TRBJ2-7 few TRBV19
CASRPDREEQYF TGTGCCAGCAGGCCTGACAGGGAAGAGCAGTACTTC TRBD1 TRBJ2-7 - TRBV7-9
CASSSPTSRRENIQYF TGTGCCAGCAGCTCCCCAACCTCCCGGCGGGAAAACATTCAGTACTTC - TRBJ2-4 - TRBV7-2
CASSVGGQVSYEQYF TGTGCCAGCAGCGTTGGGGGACAGGTCTCCTACGAGCAGTACTTC TRBD1 TRBJ2-7 - TRBV9
CASSPSDSNTDTQYF TGTGCCAGTAGTCCCTCGGACTCTAACACAGATACGCAGTATTTT - TRBJ2-3 - TRBV19
CASSEAGRDNQPQHF TGTGCCAGCAGTGAAGCCGGGAGGGACAATCAGCCCCAGCATTTT - TRBJ1-5 - TRBV2
CASSYSGTQAQYF TGTGCCAGCAGTTACTCCGGGACCCAGGCCCAGTACTTC - TRBJ2-5 few TRBV6-5
CASRSDRGYEQYF TGTGCCAGCAGATCCGACAGGGGCTACGAGCAGTACTTC TRBD1 TRBJ2-7 - TRBV6-5
CAIGRRQGKMGAYEQYF TGTGCCATCGGTCGACGACAGGGGAAAATGGGGGCCTACGAGCAGTACTTC TRBD1 TRBJ2-7 - TRBV10-3
CASSAGPNQPQHF TGCGCCAGCAGCGCAGGTCCTAATCAGCCCCAGCATTTT - TRBJ1-5 - TRBV5-1
CASTMGQGGNTEAFF TGTGCCAGCACCATGGGACAGGGAGGTAACACTGAAGCTTTCTTT TRBD1 TRBJ1-1 once TRBV6-5
CASSDRAAYNEQFF TGTGCCAGCAGCGACCGCGCGGCCTACAATGAGCAGTTCTTC - TRBJ2-1 - TRBV7-2
CASTTGASLWNEQYF TGTGCCAGCACCACGGGCGCCAGTCTCTGGAACGAGCAGTACTTC - TRBJ2-7 - TRBV7-9
CASSPQGAETQYF TGTGCCAGTAGTCCACAGGGGGCGGAGACCCAGTACTTC TRBD1 TRBJ2-5 once TRBV19
CASSGVPGTGNTEAFF TGTGCCAGCAGTGGTGTCCCCGGGACAGGGAACACTGAAGCTTTCTTT TRBD1 TRBJ1-1 - TRBV25-1
CASSEQITTDTQYF TGTGCCAGCAGCGAACAAATAACAACAGATACGCAGTATTTT - TRBJ2-3 - TRBV9
CASSLFVGAGRPDTQYF TGTGCCAGCAGCTTATTTGTAGGGGCAGGGAGGCCAGATACGCAGTATTTT - TRBJ2-3 once TRBV5-6
CASSYSGEPTYEQYF TGTGCCAGCAGTTACTCGGGGGAGCCAACCTACGAGCAGTACTTC - TRBJ2-7 - TRBV6-5
CSAPGTRHNEQFF TGCAGCGCTCCCGGGACTCGACACAATGAGCAGTTCTTC - TRBJ2-1 - TRBV29-1
CASRRRTTNEKLFF TGTGCCAGTAGGAGACGTACAACTAATGAAAAACTGTTTTTT - TRBJ1-4 - TRBV19
CASSQGAKDRGPEQYF TGTGCCAGCAGCCAAGGGGCAAAGGACAGGGGGCCCGAGCAGTACTTC TRBD1 TRBJ2-7 - TRBV14
CASSPTFASGNTIYF TGTGCCAGCAGCCCGACTTTCGCTTCTGGAAACACCATATATTTT - TRBJ1-3 - TRBV7-9
CASSSRDGGDQPQHF TGTGCCAGCAGCTCCCGGGACGGGGGGGATCAGCCCCAGCATTTT - TRBJ1-5 once TRBV4-2
CASSLDSWNSPLHF TGTGCCAGCAGTTTAGACAGTTGGAATTCACCCCTCCACTTT - TRBJ1-6 - TRBV27
CSARDPGFGFF TGCAGTGCTAGAGACCCAGGGTTTGGGTTCTTC - TRBJ2-1 - TRBV20-1
CASSPGTHLNTGELFF TGTGCCAGCAGCCCTGGGACACATCTTAACACCGGGGAGCTGTTTTTT - TRBJ2-2 - TRBV11-3
CASSKDVAGRITDTQYF TGTGCCAGCAGCAAAGACGTGGCAGGGAGGATAACAGATACGCAGTATTTT - TRBJ2-3 - TRBV21-1
CATAAGAGDTQYF TGTGCCACCGCGGCAGGGGCGGGGGATACCCAGTACTTC - TRBJ2-5 once TRBV7-8
CASSESGGRQETQYF TGTGCCAGCAGTGAGAGCGGGGGGCGGCAAGAGACCCAGTACTTC TRBD2 TRBJ2-5 - TRBV6-1